These 32 T cell receptor beta chains were all obtained from the same sample, sequenced in a study of blood T cell repertoires in COVID-19. Libraries were prepared by immunoSEQ multiplex PCR; TCRdb keeps only in-frame clonotypes and omits some of them. The sample contains nearly 25,000 clones, 82% of which appear only once. The specimen sequenced was peripheral blood. The receptors shown here come from a human donor in a cohort sampled during active COVID-19.

In its sample, this clone was seen a few times. The chain joins TRBV18 to TRBJ2-4; 12 positions match TRBD1. In germline, CDR1 is KGHSH, CDR2 LQKENI. The trim removed 3 bases at V and 7 bases at J, leaving 7 bases unmatched. The CDR3 spans 16 residues. The DNA for the CDR3 is TGTGCCAGCTCACCCTCCGGGACAGGGGGCGGGAACATTCAGTACTTC. Encoded protein: CASSPSGTGGGNIQYF.

This clone came up once. CDR3 residues: CASSEGQGSYEQYF. The DNA of the CDR3 is TGTGCCAGCAGCGAAGGACAGGGCTCCTACGAGCAGTACTTC. The V call is TRBV11-2, the J call TRBJ2-7; TRBD1 matches 8 bases. Trimming took 5 bases from V and 0 from J; bases not matched to a gene: 3. CDR1 SGHAT and CDR2 FQNNGV come from the germline V gene. The CDR3 length is 14 residues.

The V and J genes are TRBV3-1 (or the pseudogene TRBV3-2) and TRBJ2-1; tentative D call: TRBD2 (6 bases). V was cut by 4 bases and J by 0 bases, with 13 bases left in between. CDR3 size: 16 residues. Germline loops: CDR1 LGHDT, CDR2 YNNKEL (reference sequence). Here the CDR3 DNA reads TGTGCCAGCAGCCCTCTTAGCGGTAGCTCCTACAATGAGCAGTTCTTC. Its protein is CASSPLSGSSYNEQFF.

This sequence joins TRBV3-1 (or the pseudogene TRBV3-2) and TRBJ1-1; maybe TRBD1 (6 bases). The V end lost 2 bases, the J end lost 5 bases, and 12 bases lay between the germline ends. The CDR3 is 14 residues long. Looked up from germline, CDR1 is LGHDT and CDR2 is YNNKEL (reference sequence). For the CDR3, the DNA is TGTGCCAGCAGCCAACTAACAGGGCGGACTGAAGCTTTCTTT. This sequence encodes CASSQLTGRTEAFF.

The chain combines TRBV5-1 with TRBJ1-5, with D perhaps TRBD1 (5 bases). CDR1 and CDR2 from the germline V gene are SGHRS and YFSETQ. The CDR3 totals 13 residues. V was cut by 4 bases and J by 4 bases, with 9 bases left in between. The CDR3 loop is CASSPGENQPQHF. Here the CDR3 DNA reads TGCGCCAGCAGCCCGGGGGAAAATCAGCCCCAGCATTTT. Complete variable domain (other parts from reference TRBV5-1 and TRBJ1-5): KAGVTQTPRYLIKTRGQQVTLSCSPISGHRSVSWYQQTPGQGLQFLFEYFSETQRNKGNFPGRFSGRQFSNSRSEMNVSTLELGDSALYLCASSPGENQPQHFGDGTRLSIL.

The chain uses TRBV7-2 and TRBJ2-2; 10 bases agree with TRBD1. Germline assignment: CDR1 SGHTA and CDR2 FQGNSA. After removal of 11 bases from V and 2 bases from J, the junction contained 2 bases not matched to a gene. The CDR3 length is 13 residues. The CDR3 reads CADRGPNTGELFF. CDR3 bases: TGTGCCGACAGGGGGCCCAACACCGGGGAGCTGTTTTTT.

The gene calls are TRBV9 and TRBJ2-7; the match to TRBD2 covers 7 bases. Losses at the gene ends were 4 bases for V and 5 bases for J; bases not matched to a gene: 12. CDR3 length: 15 residues. Germline CDR1 SGDLS, CDR2 YYNGEE. CDR3 sequence: CASSSLGGSPHEQYF. In DNA, the CDR3 is TGTGCCAGCAGCTCCTTAGGCGGGAGCCCCCACGAGCAGTACTTC.

The chain is built from TRBV5-1 and TRBJ1-3; possibly TRBD1 for D (5 bases). Germline loops: CDR1 SGHRS, CDR2 YFSETQ. V gave up 3 bases and J gave up 2 bases, with 12 bases separating them. This CDR3 has 15 residues. The CDR3: CASSSAGGTGNTIYF. DNA for the CDR3: TGCGCCAGCAGCTCGGCCGGGGGGACTGGAAACACCATATATTTT.

The CDR3 DNA sequence: TGTGCCAGCAGCTTAAAGTATACCGCAGCGGACACTGAAGCTTTCTTT. It translates to CASSLKYTAADTEAFF. The chain employs TRBV7-3 and TRBJ1-1; no definite D call. In germline, CDR1 is SGHTA, CDR2 FQGTGA. This CDR3 comprises 16 residues. V lost 1 base to trimming and J lost 3 bases, with 15 bases between them.

The V gene is TRBV7-9, the J gene TRBJ2-3; TRBD2 matches 7 bases. There are 15 residues in the CDR3. J lost 5 bases, V lost 5 bases, and 10 bases had no gene match. CDR1 and CDR2 from the germline V gene are SEHNR and FQNEAQ (reference sequence). The CDR3 region is CASSPLGGARDTQYF. In DNA form, the CDR3 reads TGTGCCAGCAGCCCGCTGGGAGGGGCACGAGATACGCAGTATTTT.

The chain combines TRBV3-1 (or the pseudogene TRBV3-2) with TRBJ2-2, with 7 bases that match TRBD2. The J segment lost 3 bases and the V segment lost 0 bases, leaving 10 bases of the junction unmatched. CDR1 and CDR2 (germline): LGHDT, YNNKEL (reference sequence). The CDR3 sequence is 18 residues long. The CDR3: CASSQDFCGGGDTGELFF. CDR3 DNA sequence: TGTGCCAGCAGCCAAGATTTTTGCGGGGGAGGGGACACCGGGGAGCTGTTTTTT.

The V call is TRBV2, the J call TRBJ1-2; D unresolved. Germline loops: CDR1 SNHLY, CDR2 FYNNEI. This CDR3 has 16 amino acids. Trimming removed 7 bases at V and 0 bases at J, with 18 bases between. In DNA, the CDR3 is TGTGCCAGCATAAGAAGTCCCTGGTTAGCTAACTATGGCTACACCTTC. Translated: CASIRSPWLANYGYTF.

This chain links TRBV29-1 with TRBJ1-2; D may be TRBD1 (6 bases). The CDR3 consists of 13 residues. CDR1 is SQVTM, CDR2 ANQGSEA, per germline. V lost 2 bases and J lost 1, with 8 bases in between. The CDR3, as DNA: TGCAGCGTTGAACCCAGGGGTAACTATGGCTACACCTTC. Encoded protein: CSVEPRGNYGYTF.

The J gene is TRBJ1-5, the V gene TRBV4-1; 9 bases fit TRBD1. With 1 base clipped from V and 2 bases from J, the junction kept 9 bases outside the gene matches. CDR3 length: 18 residues. The V gene's germline CDR1 is MGHRA and CDR2 YSYEKL. CDR3 region: CASSQVGRRDRGNQPQHF. The DNA for the CDR3 is TGCGCCAGCAGCCAAGTAGGGCGCCGGGACAGGGGCAATCAGCCCCAGCATTTT.

The J gene is TRBJ2-6, the V gene TRBV15, with 8 bases aligning to TRBD1. The germline V gene has CDR1 LNHNV and CDR2 YYDKDF (reference sequence). V lost 6 bases and J lost 2; bases outside the gene matches: 3. This CDR3 is built from 15 residues. CDR3 loop: CATRDRVAGANVLTF. The CDR3 DNA reads TGTGCCACCAGGGACAGGGTAGCTGGGGCCAACGTCCTGACTTTC.

The V gene is TRBV6-5, the J gene TRBJ1-5; possibly TRBD1 for D (5 bases). V lost 6 bases and J lost 0, with 12 bases in between. Germline-derived CDR1 and CDR2 are MNHEY and SVGAGI. The CDR3 extends over 15 amino acids. The CDR3 coding sequence is TGTGCCAGCAGCCCACAGGATTATAGCAATCAGCCCCAGCATTTT. This codes for CASSPQDYSNQPQHF.

The chain couples TRBV18 to TRBJ1-1; 8 nucleotides match TRBD1. This CDR3 has 17 amino acids. Trimming took 3 bases from V and 4 from J; bases not matched to a gene: 13. CDR1 and CDR2 from the germline V gene are KGHSH and LQKENI. The CDR3 bases are TGTGCCAGCTCACCGTTGGTGGCTTCCGGACAGGGCACTGAAGCTTTCTTT. This translates into CASSPLVASGQGTEAFF.

This clone was recorded a few times. The chain employs TRBV15 and TRBJ2-7, with D possibly being TRBD2 (5 bases). The V gene lost 1 base and the J gene lost 5 bases, with 6 bases spanning the gap. The CDR3 length is 12 residues. Germline V CDR1 and CDR2: LNHNV, YYDKDF (reference sequence). CDR3 coding DNA: TGTGCCACCAGCAGAGTGGGAGACGAGCAGTACTTC. This sequence encodes CATSRVGDEQYF.

This clone was picked up a small number of times. This chain uses TRBV6-8 with TRBJ1-5, with a tentative D call TRBD1 (5 bases). From germline, CDR1 is MNHGY and CDR2 SAAAGT. V was clipped by 2 bases and J by 7 bases, with 15 bases between them. This CDR3 is 15 amino acids long. The CDR3 sequence is CASSYGGTPSQPQHF. The CDR3 DNA follows: TGTGCCAGCAGTTACGGCGGGACCCCAAGCCAGCCCCAGCATTTT.

The rearrangement links TRBV19 to TRBJ1-2; perhaps TRBD1 as D (6 bases). The CDR3 sequence is 13 residues long. Germline V gene data show CDR1 as LNHDA and CDR2 as SQIVND (reference sequence). V was trimmed by 5 bases and J by 7 bases, leaving 14 bases between them. CDR3 bases: TGTGCCAGTAGTGCGACAACAGGGAGTGGCTACACCTTC. As protein: CASSATTGSGYTF. Together with reference TRBV19 and TRBJ1-2, the CDR3 gives the full variable domain: DGGITQSPKYLFRKEGQNVTLSCEQNLNHDAMYWYRQDPGQGLRLIYYSQIVNDFQKGDIAEGYSVSREKKESFPLTVTSAQKNPTAFYLCASSATTGSGYTFGSGTRLTVV.

The rearrangement uses TRBV7-9 and TRBJ2-1; 7 nucleotides agree with TRBD2. This CDR3 spans 15 amino acids. V shed 5 bases and J 7 bases; nucleotides not matched to a gene: 11. The germline V gene has CDR1 SEHNR and CDR2 FQNEAQ (reference sequence). The CDR3 DNA reads TGTGCCAGCAGCCCTCCCCTTTCGGGGGGTAATGAGCAGTTCTTC. Its protein is CASSPPLSGGNEQFF.

This chain links TRBV12-5 with TRBJ2-7; D might be TRBD1 (5 bases). Germline CDR1 reads LGHNT; CDR2 reads FRNRAP. Trimming cost V 7 bases and J 0 bases, with 10 bases left between them. CDR3 length: 13 amino acids. Written as DNA, the CDR3 is TGTGCTAGTGCCTGGGGCGCCTCCTACGAGCAGTACTTC. Amino acid sequence: CASAWGASYEQYF.

V usage is TRBV27 and J usage is TRBJ2-7, with TRBD2 as a possible D gene (7 bases). The germline V and J ends were trimmed by 9 bases and 4 bases, with 10 bases remaining between them. CDR3 size: 11 residues. CDR1 is MNHEY, CDR2 SMNVEV, per germline (reference sequence). CDR3 region: CASKGGYEQYF. The DNA of the CDR3 is TGTGCCAGTAAGGGGGGGTACGAGCAGTACTTC.

The chain joins TRBV6-5 to TRBJ2-7; 10 bases match TRBD2. CDR3 length: 13 residues. The V and J ends lost 7 bases and 3 bases, in that order; junction bases with no gene match: 3. Germline V gene data show CDR1 as MNHEY and CDR2 as SVGAGI. CDR3 region: CASTSGSVYEQYF. DNA for the CDR3: TGTGCCAGCACTAGCGGGAGCGTCTACGAGCAGTACTTC.

This clone has just one count. The chain employs TRBV11-3 and TRBJ2-7; a weak D match, TRBD1 (5 bases). The length of the CDR3 is 15 residues. V was shortened by 5 bases and J by 0 bases, with 14 bases between the two germline ends. Looked up from germline, CDR1 is SGHNT and CDR2 is YENEEA. The chain's CDR3 is CASSLTDSRSYEQYF. Here the CDR3 DNA reads TGTGCCAGCAGCCTGACAGACTCGCGCTCCTACGAGCAGTACTTC. Based on the CDR3 plus reference TRBV11-3 and TRBJ2-7, the full variable domain is EAGVVQSPRYKIIEKKQPVAFWCNPISGHNTLYWYLQNLGQGPELLIRYENEEAVDDSQLPKDRFSAERLKGVDSTLKIQPAELGDSAVYLCASSLTDSRSYEQYFGPGTRLTVT.

The CDR3: CASRTGSYEQYF. For the CDR3, the DNA is TGTGCCAGCCGTACAGGCTCCTACGAGCAGTACTTC. The V and J genes are TRBV28 and TRBJ2-7, with D perhaps matching TRBD1 (5 bases). V lost 8 bases, J lost 0 bases, and 8 bases lay in between. Germline lookup yields CDR1 MDHEN and CDR2 SYDVKM. The CDR3 totals 12 residues. Based on the CDR3 plus reference TRBV28 and TRBJ2-7, the full variable domain is DVKVTQSSRYLVKRTGEKVFLECVQDMDHENMFWYRQDPGLGLRLIYFSYDVKMKEKGDIPEGYSVSREKKERFSLILESASTNQTSMYLCASRTGSYEQYFGPGTRLTVT.

The rearrangement uses TRBV9 and TRBJ2-1; perhaps TRBD1 as D (6 bases). The CDR3 loop spans 16 amino acids. V dropped 1 base and J dropped 0 bases, with 11 bases sitting between them. The germline gives CDR1 SGDLS, CDR2 YYNGEE. The CDR3: CASSVYGGSSYNEQFF. For the CDR3, the DNA is TGTGCCAGCAGCGTATATGGGGGCAGCTCCTACAATGAGCAGTTCTTC.

This chain links TRBV7-8 with TRBJ1-3; no firm D call. The germline V and J ends were trimmed by 1 base and 0 bases, with 10 bases remaining between them. CDR1 and CDR2 from the germline V gene are SGHVS and FQNEAQ. The CDR3 has 16 amino acids. The CDR3 region is CASSLVGRISGNTIYF. CDR3 in DNA: TGTGCCAGCAGCTTAGTCGGGAGGATCTCTGGAAACACCATATATTTT.

The rearrangement links TRBV5-1 to TRBJ2-5; D is possibly TRBD1 (6 bases). The CDR3 runs 14 residues. The germline V gene encodes CDR1 SGHRS and CDR2 YFSETQ. Between the trimmed V and J ends, which lost 3 bases and 2 bases, there was a span of 11 bases. CDR3 loop: CASSSQGIQETQYF. The CDR3 DNA sequence: TGCGCCAGCAGCTCCCAGGGGATACAAGAGACCCAGTACTTC.

The chain employs TRBV4-1 and TRBJ2-7; the match to TRBD2 covers 15 bases. Germline V gene sequence: CDR1 MGHRA, CDR2 YSYEKL. J was trimmed by 0 bases and V by 4 bases; bases with no gene match: 13. The CDR3 has 20 amino acids. CDR3 residues: CASSPAPGTSGRTSSYEQYF. The CDR3 nucleotides read TGCGCCAGCAGCCCAGCCCCTGGGACTAGCGGGAGGACTAGCTCCTACGAGCAGTACTTC.

The V call is TRBV6-2 or TRBV6-3, the J call TRBJ2-1; perhaps TRBD2 as D (5 bases). V lost 5 bases and J lost 5, with 10 bases in between. CDR3 size: 13 residues. Germline CDR1 and CDR2: MNHEY and SVGEGT. The DNA of the CDR3 is TGTGCCAGCAGTGTAAGGGAGCACAATGAGCAGTTCTTC. It translates to CASSVREHNEQFF.

The table lists this clone with a few counts. This chain uses TRBV6-2 or TRBV6-3 with TRBJ1-4; D is ambiguous. Germline lookup yields CDR1 MNHEY and CDR2 SVGEGT. The CDR3 contains 18 residues. Trimming removed 2 bases from V and 8 bases from J, with 24 bases in between. CDR3 nucleotide sequence: TGTGCCAGCAGTTACGAGTGGGGTTCGGAGGCCCTTCGGGAAAAACTGTTTTTT. Amino acids: CASSYEWGSEALREKLFF.